These 4 T cell receptor beta chains came from one sample sequenced in a study of tumor-infiltrating lymphocytes in primary liver carcinoma (TCRdb year 2017). TCRdb shows the sequencer as Illumina HiSeq 2500. Starting from approximately 0.5 ug total RNA, TCRbeta-specific cDNA was produced by reverse transcription with a constant-region primer and ProtoScript II reverse transcriptase. Construction of the TCRbeta libraries relied on three nested rounds of multiplex PCR, following a slightly modified ARM-PCR procedure. Each of the first two PCR rounds ran for 9 to 11 cycles using multiplex TRBV1-TRBV30 forward primers together with a Cbeta reverse primer. TCRdb trimmed the raw reads at Q25, called clones with MiXCR and kept productive beta chains. CDR3 protein sequences are deduplicated, and each keeps its most common genes and DNA. Recorded for this sample are 330,000 or so distinct CDR3 sequences; almost 65% of them occurred a single time. About 6.3% of the sample goes to the ten largest clones.

Blood RNA was extracted from unsorted whole blood with TRIzol reagent; germline DNA came from the DNeasy Blood & Tissue kit. The sample was peripheral blood. These receptors were collected from a man between 35 and 55 years old with primary liver carcinoma and hepatitis B virus infection.

As to this clonotype: A much larger clonotype is one base distant, so this may be a read error. This sequence joins TRBV10-3 and TRBJ1-5; 9 nucleotides line up with TRBD1. V shed 7 bases, J shed 5 bases, and the junction held 9 bases outside the gene matches. Per the germline V gene, CDR1 is ENHRY and CDR2 is SYGVKD. The length of the CDR3 is 15 residues. The CDR3 coding sequence is TGTGCCATCATTGGGGACAGGGCGGTTGATCAGCCCCAGCATTTT. It yields the protein CAIIGDRAVDQPQHF.

This clonotype was recorded a few times. The V call is TRBV12-3 or TRBV12-4, the J call TRBJ1-3, with D possibly TRBD1 on 5 matching bases. This CDR3 region has 15 residues. With 2 bases removed from V and 1 base from J, the gap between germline ends came to 9 bases. The CDR3 sequence is CASSLQGRSGNTIYF. In DNA, the CDR3 is TGTGCCAGCAGTTTACAGGGAAGGTCTGGAAACACCATATATTTT.

Concerning this clonotype itself: Because it lacks the conserved phenylalanine or tryptophan at the end, this CDR3 is likely a read error. The chain employs TRBV11-2 and TRBJ2-7, with D unclear. The CDR3 consists of 15 residues. V lost 1 base to trimming and J lost 0 bases, with 10 bases between them. Germline V gives CDR1 SGHAT, CDR2 FQNNGV. CDR3 nucleotides: TGTGCCAGCAGCTTAGGCGTGTCGAGCTCCTACGAGCAGTACTCC. Translated: CASSLGVSSSYEQYS.

This clonotype appeared a few times. The CDR3 sequence: CASSSGTGQGEKLFF. For the CDR3, the DNA is TGCGCCAGCAGCTCGGGGACAGGGCAAGGCGAAAAACTGTTTTTT. The chain couples TRBV5-1 to TRBJ1-4; 9 nucleotides match TRBD1. The length of the CDR3 is 15 residues. From germline, CDR1 is SGHRS and CDR2 YFSETQ. The ends lost 3 bases at V and 8 bases at J; junction bases unmatched: 8. The whole variable domain, remainder taken from reference TRBV5-1 and TRBJ1-4, is KAGVTQTPRYLIKTRGQQVTLSCSPISGHRSVSWYQQTPGQGLQFLFEYFSETQRNKGNFPGRFSGRQFSNSRSEMNVSTLELGDSALYLCASSSGTGQGEKLFFGSGTQLSVL.